This T cell receptor (beta chain) was identified during a study of Ad26.COV2.S vaccination and SARS-CoV-2 variants. TCRdb's table, derived via immunoSEQ multiplex PCR, lists solely in-frame clones and lacks some. Among approximately 410,000 clones listed, more than 75% were seen once. CDR3 length: 16 amino acids. Trimming took off 5 bases at V and 5 bases at J, with 21 bases between the two ends. Germline loops: CDR1 SGHAT, CDR2 FQNNGV. The sample's treatment: around 19 received Ad26.COV2.S at low or high dose, single or two shots; roughly 5 received placebo; per-sample allocation not given. At day 63 after the first vaccine or placebo injection, samples were drawn.

This clonotype was obtained from a person aged 18-60 years who received the Ad26.COV2.S COVID-19 vaccine or a placebo. The V gene is TRBV11-2, the J gene TRBJ1-2, with D tentatively TRBD1 (5 bases). The material sequenced was peripheral blood, taken in a trial of Ad26.COV2.S vaccine versus placebo. The CDR3 region is CASSPSGGSPGYGYTF. DNA of the CDR3: TGTGCCAGCAGCCCCTCCGGGGGATCCCCCGGATATGGCTACACCTTC.